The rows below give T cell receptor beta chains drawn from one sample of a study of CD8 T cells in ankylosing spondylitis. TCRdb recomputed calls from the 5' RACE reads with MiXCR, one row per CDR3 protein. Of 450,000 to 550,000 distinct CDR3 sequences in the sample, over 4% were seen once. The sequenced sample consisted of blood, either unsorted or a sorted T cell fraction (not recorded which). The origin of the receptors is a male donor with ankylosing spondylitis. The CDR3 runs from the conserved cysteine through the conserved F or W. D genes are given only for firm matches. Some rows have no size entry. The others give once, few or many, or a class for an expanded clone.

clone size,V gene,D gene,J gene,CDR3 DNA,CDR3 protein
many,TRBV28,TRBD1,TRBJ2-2,TGTGCCAGCAGCGGGACAGAACGTTTCAGGACCGGGGAGCTGTTTTTT,CASSGTERFRTGELFF
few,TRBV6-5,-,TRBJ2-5,TGTGCCAGCAGTTACTCCAGGTCCCAAGAGACCCAGTACTTC,CASSYSRSQETQYF
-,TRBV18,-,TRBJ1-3,TGTGCCAGCTCACCTTCGAACTATAAACAACCTGGAAACACCATATATTTT,CASSPSNYKQPGNTIYF
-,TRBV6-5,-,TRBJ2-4,TGTGCCAGCAGTTACTTCGGACTACGGGTCAAAAACATTCAGTACTTC,CASSYFGLRVKNIQYF
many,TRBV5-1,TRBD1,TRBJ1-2,TGCGCCAGCAGCCGGGGGACAGACAACTATGGTGGCTACACCTTC,CASSRGTDNYGGYTF
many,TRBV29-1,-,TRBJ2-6,TGCAGCGTTGAATCGGCAGGGCCCTCTGGGGCCAACGTCCTGACTTTC,CSVESAGPSGANVLTF
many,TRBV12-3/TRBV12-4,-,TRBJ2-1,TGTGCCAGCAGTTTAAGGGCTGCCGGGAACAATGAGCAGTTCTTC,CASSLRAAGNNEQFF
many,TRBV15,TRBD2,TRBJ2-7,TGTGCCACCAGCAGAGCCGGGACTAGCGGAAGTCACGAGCAGTACTTC,CATSRAGTSGSHEQYF
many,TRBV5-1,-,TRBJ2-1,TGCGCCAGCAGCTTGCTAACCGACTCCTACAATGAGCAGTTCTTC,CASSLLTDSYNEQFF
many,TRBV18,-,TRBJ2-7,TGTGCCAGCTCACCCTATGCCGCCTACGAGCAGTACTTC,CASSPYAAYEQYF
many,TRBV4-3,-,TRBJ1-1,TGCGCCAGCAGCCTCAGGGGAGGGAGGGACACTGAAGCTTTCTTT,CASSLRGGRDTEAFF
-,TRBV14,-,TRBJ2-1,TGTGCCAGCAGCCCGTGGCGGGGGCCCAATGAGCAGTTCTTC,CASSPWRGPNEQFF
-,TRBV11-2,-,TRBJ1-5,TGTGCCAGCAGCCCCGGGCTCGACAGGCAGCCCCAGCATTTT,CASSPGLDRQPQHF
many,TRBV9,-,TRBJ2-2,TGTGCCAGCAGCGTAGATGGGGGACTGTTTTTT,CASSVDGGLFF
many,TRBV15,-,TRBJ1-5,TGTGCCACCAGCACCTACAATCAGCCCCAGCATTTT,CATSTYNQPQHF
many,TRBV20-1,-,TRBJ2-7,TGCAGTGCTAGACGCAGATCGTACTACGAGCAGTACTTC,CSARRRSYYEQYF
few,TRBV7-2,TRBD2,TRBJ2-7,TGTGCCAGCATCCCGATGGGCGGGGGGGCCTACGAGCAGTACTTC,CASIPMGGGAYEQYF
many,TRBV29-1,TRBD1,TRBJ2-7,TGCAGCGTTGCGGCAGGGGGCGACGAGCAGTACTTC,CSVAAGGDEQYF
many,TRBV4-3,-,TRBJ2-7,TGCGCCAGCAGCCAAGATGAGCTTGGGCACGAGCAGTACTTC,CASSQDELGHEQYF
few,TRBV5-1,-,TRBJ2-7,TGCGCCAGCAGCTTGGCCGAATGGGGCTACGAGCAGTACTTC,CASSLAEWGYEQYF
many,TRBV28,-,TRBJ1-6,TGTGCCAGCAGTTTACGGCGGCCGAATTCACCCCTCCACTTT,CASSLRRPNSPLHF
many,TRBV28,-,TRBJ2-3,TGTGCCAGCAGTTTTGAAGGATCGGGCGGGCTGGCTTCTAGCACAGATACGCAGTATTTT,CASSFEGSGGLASSTDTQYF
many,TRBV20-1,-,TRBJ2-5,TGCAGTGCTAGAGAAGGACGGATACAAGAGACCCAGTACTTC,CSAREGRIQETQYF
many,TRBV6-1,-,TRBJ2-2,TGTGCCAGCAGTCCTAGCGAGTACACCGGGGAGCTGTTTTTT,CASSPSEYTGELFF
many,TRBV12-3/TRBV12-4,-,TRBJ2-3,TGTGCCAGCAGTTTCCCCGGTTACTTGACCACAGATACGCAGTATTTT,CASSFPGYLTTDTQYF
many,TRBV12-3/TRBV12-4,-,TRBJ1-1,TGTGCCAGCAGTTTGAATGGGGAGTGGATCACTGAAGCTTTCTTT,CASSLNGEWITEAFF
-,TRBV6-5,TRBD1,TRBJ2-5,TGTGCCAGCAGTTACCAGACAGGGAGCCAAGAGACCCAGTACTTC,CASSYQTGSQETQYF
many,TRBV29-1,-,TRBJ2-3,TGCAGCGTTGAAGCACCTGGACACATGAACGCAGATACGCAGTATTTT,CSVEAPGHMNADTQYF
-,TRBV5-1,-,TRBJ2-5,TGCGCCAGCAGCTTGGAGAGTTTCCAAGAGACCCAGTACTTC,CASSLESFQETQYF
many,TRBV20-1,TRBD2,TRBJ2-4,TGCAGTGCTAGTGGACTAGATACGAACATTCAGTACTTC,CSASGLDTNIQYF
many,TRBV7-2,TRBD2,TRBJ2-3,TGTGCCAGCAGCTTAAGGGCCCGCGGGAGGGTTACAGATACGCAGTATTTT,CASSLRARGRVTDTQYF
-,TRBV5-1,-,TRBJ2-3,TGCGCCAGCAGCTTGGCAGGGGAAATGAGATATACGCAGTATTTT,CASSLAGEMRYTQYF
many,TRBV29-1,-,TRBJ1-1,TGCAGCGTTCCTCTCCAGGGGAATACTGAAGCTTTCTTT,CSVPLQGNTEAFF
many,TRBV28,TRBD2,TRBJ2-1,TGTGCCAGCAGTTTACTAGCGGGGGGGAACAATGAGCAGTTCTTC,CASSLLAGGNNEQFF
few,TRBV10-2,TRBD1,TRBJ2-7,TGCGCCAGCAGTGAGGAGTGGGACAGGGTCTACGAGCAGTACTTC,CASSEEWDRVYEQYF
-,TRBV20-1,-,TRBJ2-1,TGCAGTGCTAGAGATCAGCGGGTGCCTTCCTACAATGAGCAGTTCTTC,CSARDQRVPSYNEQFF
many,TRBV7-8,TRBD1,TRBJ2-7,TGTGCCAGCAGCTTAGAGGCCACCGGGACAGTCTCCTACGAGCAGTACTTC,CASSLEATGTVSYEQYF
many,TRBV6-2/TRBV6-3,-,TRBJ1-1,TGTGCCAGCAGTTACCTGACAGGGAACACTGAAGCTTTCTTT,CASSYLTGNTEAFF
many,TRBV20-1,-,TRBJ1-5,TGCAGTGCCGACGGCGGGGTCAGCAATCAGCCCCAGCATTTT,CSADGGVSNQPQHF
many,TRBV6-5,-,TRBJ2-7,TGTGCCAGCAGTTCCGGACCCTGGGGTGAGCAGTACTTC,CASSSGPWGEQYF
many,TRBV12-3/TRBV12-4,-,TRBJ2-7,TGTGCCAGCAGTTGGGGCACCATCCTGGCCGAGCAGTACTTC,CASSWGTILAEQYF
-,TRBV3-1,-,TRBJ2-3,TGTGCCTCCAGCCAAGCAGGGGCCAAAACTAACACAGATACGCAGTATTTT,CASSQAGAKTNTDTQYF
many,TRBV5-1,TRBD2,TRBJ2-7,TGCGCCAGCAGCTTGGGGCCCGCGGGGGACGAGCAGTACTTC,CASSLGPAGDEQYF
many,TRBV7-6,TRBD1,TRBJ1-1,TGTGCCAGCAGCTCTGACAGGGGCAGTTTAAACACTGAAGCTTTCTTT,CASSSDRGSLNTEAFF
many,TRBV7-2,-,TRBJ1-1,TGTGCCAGCAGCTTAGTTGGGTACCTGAACACTGAAGCTTTCTTT,CASSLVGYLNTEAFF
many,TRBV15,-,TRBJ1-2,TGTGCCACCAGCAGAGCCAGGGCAGGAGGCTATGGCTACACCTTC,CATSRARAGGYGYTF
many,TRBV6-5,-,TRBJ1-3,TGTGCCAGCAGTTTGACTTTCTCCCTCTCTGGAAACACCATATATTTT,CASSLTFSLSGNTIYF
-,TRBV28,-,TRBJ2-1,TGTGCCAGCAGGCAACAGGGTTCCTGGAATGAGCAGTTCTTC,CASRQQGSWNEQFF
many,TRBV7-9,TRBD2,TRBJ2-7,TGTGCCAGCAGCTCCGGTACTAGCGGCTACGAGCAGTACTTC,CASSSGTSGYEQYF
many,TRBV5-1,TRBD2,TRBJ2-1,TGCGCCAGCAGCTTATCGACTAGCGGGTTTTACAATGAGCAGTTCTTC,CASSLSTSGFYNEQFF
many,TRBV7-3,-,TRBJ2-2,TGTGCCAGCAGCTACGGGGATGGCCTCGGGGAGCTGTTTTTT,CASSYGDGLGELFF
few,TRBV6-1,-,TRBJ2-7,TGTGCCAGCTCCCGAGGCAGAGCTTTGGCCCTCTACGAGCAGTACTTC,CASSRGRALALYEQYF
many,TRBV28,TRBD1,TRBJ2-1,TGTGCCACCGAGGACCCCGGGACAGGATACAATGAGCAGTTCTTC,CATEDPGTGYNEQFF
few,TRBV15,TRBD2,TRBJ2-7,TGTGCCACCAGCGAACCGGGAGGGGGGTACGAAAAGCAGTACTTC,CATSEPGGGYEKQYF